The clone carrying this T cell receptor (beta chain) was counted between two and nine times. Its specificity is not known. These data come from a study of T cells in Graves' hyperthyroidism and ophthalmopathy. The wider study: It was at initial diagnosis, before any treatment, that peripheral blood was collected.

Subjects aged 18 to 65 presented with newly diagnosed hyperthyroidism of less than 2 months' duration. Authors of the study amplified TCR beta CDR3 regions from RNA transcripts. Primed by the HTBI set, a first-round RT-PCR was run on the TCR CDR3. In TCRdb, the multiplex PCR reads were re-called with MiXCR into one record per CDR3 protein. The sample consists of under 350,000 distinct CDR3 sequences, around 20% of them appearing once. Points from the study as a whole: In blood, most of the thyroid clonotypes expanded above 0.001 were also present.

V was trimmed by 1 base and J by 0 bases, leaving 19 bases between them. CDR3 length equals 18 residues. CDR1 is KGHSH and CDR2 is LQKENI in the germline V gene. The clonotype was recovered from a woman between 45 and 60 years old with Graves' hyperthyroidism. V usage is TRBV18 and J usage is TRBJ2-7, with D tentatively TRBD1 (5 bases). Sequences were obtained from blood. The CDR3 DNA reads TGTGCCAGCTCACCACGCGCCAAAGGGGTGGGTAGCTCCTACGAGCAGTACTTC. It yields the protein CASSPRAKGVGSSYEQYF.